The clone carrying this TCR beta chain has at least ten counts. With 5 bases removed from V and 3 bases from J, the gap between germline ends came to 16 bases. This CDR3 has 15 amino acids. Looked up from germline, CDR1 is LGHDT and CDR2 is YNNKEL (reference sequence). One entry per CDR3 protein results from TCRdb running MiXCR on the 5' RACE reads. The table includes about 19,000 distinct CDR3 sequences, around 4.4% detected once. This sample is drawn from a study of early T cells in non-severe SARS-CoV-2 infection. This receptor was obtained from an adult who was a healthcare worker with PCR-confirmed SARS-CoV-2 infection or an uninfected control (not recorded which). Sequencing was carried out using whole blood. V and J are TRBV3-1 and TRBJ1-1, with a weak D call TRBD1 (5 bases). This CDR3 is CASSKGTQVYTEAFF. The DNA for the CDR3 is TGTGCCAGCAGCAAAGGGACTCAAGTTTACACTGAAGCTTTCTTT.